This T cell receptor beta chain was sequenced for a study of cytotoxic CD8 clonotypes in ibrutinib-treated CLL. Sequenced by immunoSEQ multiplex PCR; TCRdb stores in-frame clones only, minus some. Of a few hundred thousand clones listed, 70% to 80% are singletons. The CDR3 covers 16 residues. J lost 3 bases, V lost 5 bases, and 11 bases had no gene match. CDR1 and CDR2 from the germline V gene are SEHNR and FQNEAQ (reference sequence). The V and J genes are TRBV7-9 and TRBJ2-7; 9 bases fit TRBD1. The sequence was collected from a human donor with chronic lymphocytic leukemia. This specimen was PBMCs, taken before ibrutinib treatment. CDR3 DNA: TGTGCCAGCAGCGGGAACCGGGACAGGGACCACTACGAGCAGTACTTC. It encodes CASSGNRDRDHYEQYF.